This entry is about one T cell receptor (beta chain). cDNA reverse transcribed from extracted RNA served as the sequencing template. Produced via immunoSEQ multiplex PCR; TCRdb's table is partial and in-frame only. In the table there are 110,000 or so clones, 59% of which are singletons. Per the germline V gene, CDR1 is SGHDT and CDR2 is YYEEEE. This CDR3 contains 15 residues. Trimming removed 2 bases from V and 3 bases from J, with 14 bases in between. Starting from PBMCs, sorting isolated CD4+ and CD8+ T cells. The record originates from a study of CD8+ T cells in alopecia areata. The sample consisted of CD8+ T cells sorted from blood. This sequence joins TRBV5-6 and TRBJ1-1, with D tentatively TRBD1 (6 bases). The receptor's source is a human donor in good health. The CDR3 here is CASSFRGLMDTEAFF. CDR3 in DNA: TGTGCCAGCAGCTTTAGGGGGTTAATGGACACTGAAGCTTTCTTT.